This paragraph reports one T cell receptor (beta chain). The antigen remains undetermined. Read data end 3 residues before the CDR3 end; the end is taken from the germline J gene. Prevalent HPV16 infections were excluded; only incident single HPV16 infections included. Dot-blot hybridization genotyped cervical HPV amplified with MY09/MY11 PCR. Germline assignment: CDR1 MNHEY and CDR2 SMNVEV (reference sequence). The CDR3 extends over 14 amino acids. J gave up 8 bases and V 5 bases, and 4 bases lay outside the gene matches. These data are taken from a study of T cells in women clearing cervical HPV infection. Study overall: Cases: HPV16-related CIN3 or worse on histology, 2 invasive cancers.

Points from the study as a whole: A classifier using richness and V gene abundances reached an AUC of approximately 0.79.

Here immunoSEQ multiplex PCR was the method, and the copy in TCRdb shows in-frame clones only, minus some. This table lists approximately 12,000 clones. This chain uses TRBV27 with TRBJ2-1; 12 bases agree with TRBD1. The sample comprised blood buffy coat. This TCR derives from a woman between 18 and 69 years old with a cervical HPV16 infection that either progressed to CIN3+ or cleared (not recorded which). The sequenced CDR3 bases are TGTGCCAGCAGTCCGGGACAGGGGGCCTATGAG. Protein product: CASSPGQGAYE. The full-length CDR3 reads as CASSPGQGAYEQFF.